These T cell receptor beta chains were read from a single sample in a study of cytomegalovirus exposure and HLA in healthy donors. Clones were read by immunoSEQ multiplex PCR, and TCRdb kept only the in-frame ones, dropping some. The specimen's table records around 150,000 clones. The sequencing sample was made of PBMCs. The receptors stem from a man aged 25 to 40 in good health and CMV-seronegative. Each CDR3 is given with its conserved first and last residue. D genes are given only for firm matches.

>TRBD2|TRBJ2-4|TRBV10-3
TGTGCCACCCGGACTAGCGGGAGCCCTGAAAACATTCAGTACTTC
CATRTSGSPENIQYF
>NA|TRBJ1-2|TRBV5-8
TGTGCCAGCAGCTTGAGCGCTTACTATGGCTACACCTTC
CASSLSAYYGYTF
>NA|TRBJ1-5|TRBV7-2
TGTGCCAGCAGCCCCCGACGGGGTTCGAGCAATCAGCCCCAGCATTTT
CASSPRRGSSNQPQHF
>NA|TRBJ2-2|TRBV9
TGTGCCAGCGGACTTACCGGGGAGCTGTTTTTT
CASGLTGELFF
>NA|TRBJ2-5|TRBV11-2
TGTGCCAGCAGCTTAGGTTCCCTTTCGCAAGAGACCCAGTACTTC
CASSLGSLSQETQYF
>NA|TRBJ2-1|TRBV7-9
TGTGCCAGCGACAATCCGGGGGGCAGGGAATACAATGAGCAGTTCTTC
CASDNPGGREYNEQFF
>TRBD1|TRBJ1-1|TRBV5-6
TGTGCCAGCAGCTTCGACAGGGGCTTGAACACTGAAGCTTTCTTT
CASSFDRGLNTEAFF
>NA|TRBJ2-3|TRBV9
TGTGCCAGCAGGCCAACGGTCTCTAGCACAGATACGCAGTATTTT
CASRPTVSSTDTQYF
>TRBD1|TRBJ2-2|TRBV18
TGTGCCAGCTCAATCCGACAGGGGGCATGGAAGGCCGGGGAGCTGTTTTTT
CASSIRQGAWKAGELFF
>NA|TRBJ1-2|TRBV7-9
TGTGCCAGCAGCGGGGGCCGACAGCGTCTGGGCTATGGCTACACCTTC
CASSGGRQRLGYGYTF
>NA|TRBJ1-3|TRBV19
TGTGCCAGTAGTTTTGTTACAGGGTTCGGAAACACCATATATTTT
CASSFVTGFGNTIYF
>NA|TRBJ2-7|TRBV12-5
TGTGCTAGTGGTTTGGACTCCTTGGCGGGGGAGCAGTACTTC
CASGLDSLAGEQYF
>NA|TRBJ2-7|TRBV27
TGTGCCAGCGGACTAAAGCGGTCCTCCTACGAGCAGTACTTC
CASGLKRSSYEQYF
>TRBD2|TRBJ2-5|TRBV5-1
TGCGCCAGCAGCTTAGCGGGAGTGTTGATTGGAGAGACCCAGTACTTC
CASSLAGVLIGETQYF
>NA|TRBJ2-1|TRBV27
TGTGCCAGCAGTTTATCGGGCACTAGTTGGCGCGAGCAGTTCTTC
CASSLSGTSWREQFF
>TRBD2|TRBJ2-2|TRBV7-8
TGTGCCAGCAGCTTTGGACTAGCGGAGACCGGGGAGCTGTTTTTT
CASSFGLAETGELFF
>NA|TRBJ2-5|TRBV12-2
TGTGCAAGTCCTTTCCAACAGGGTTCAGAGACCCAGTACTTC
CASPFQQGSETQYF